A single sample is the source of the 6 T cell receptor beta chains below, sequenced in a study of regulatory T cells in long-lasting Graves disease. Researchers made TCR beta libraries by using iRepertoire HTBI primers and running Arm-PCR on CDR3 regions. TCRdb processed the multiplex PCR reads anew with MiXCR; each CDR3 protein has one entry. The table records 300,000 to 400,000 distinct CDR3 sequences, around 20% of them present only once. Time point specified: persistent/refractory GD, antithyroid drugs over 5 years with positive TRAb. RNA isolated from PBMCs was used to make the TCR library. The source material was peripheral blood mononuclear cells (PBMCs), sampled when the disease was refractory, from a patient treated with antithyroid drugs. These receptors were obtained from a female donor with Graves disease.

The rearrangement uses TRBV5-1 and TRBJ2-5; D is unclear. CDR3 length equals 14 residues. V lost 4 bases and J 5 bases, leaving 15 bases between the germline ends. CDR1 SGHRS and CDR2 YFSETQ come from the germline V gene. The CDR3 region has the DNA TGCGCCAGCAGCCCTCAAGGGTCCTGGGAGACCCAGTACTTC. Translation: CASSPQGSWETQYF.

This clonotype was detected many times. The V and J genes are TRBV2 and TRBJ1-1; D ambiguous. Trimming pared 6 bases from V and 0 bases from J, leaving 5 bases between. Looked up from germline, CDR1 is SNHLY and CDR2 is FYNNEI. CDR3 length: 12 residues. In nucleotides, the CDR3 is TGTGCCAGCAGGGACCTGAACACTGAAGCTTTCTTT. Translation gives CASRDLNTEAFF. Full variable domain (remainder filled in from reference TRBV2 and TRBJ1-1): EPEVTQTPSHQVTQMGQEVILRCVPISNHLYFYWYRQILGQKVEFLVSFYNNEISEKSEIFDDQFSVERPDGSNFTLKIRSTKLEDSAMYFCASRDLNTEAFFGQGTRLTVV.

There are many counts of this clonotype. This chain links TRBV18 with TRBJ1-5, with no clear D. The CDR3 spans 16 residues. The V and J ends lost 0 bases and 2 bases respectively, with 11 bases between them. Germline loops: CDR1 KGHSH, CDR2 LQKENI. The CDR3 loop reads CASSPPGSGGNQPQHF. In nucleotides, the CDR3 is TGTGCCAGCTCACCACCGGGGTCGGGAGGCAATCAGCCCCAGCATTTT.

This clonotype was counted at least ten times. V and J are TRBV12-3 or TRBV12-4 and TRBJ1-2; 10 bases are a match to TRBD1. This CDR3 has 16 residues. Trimming took 4 bases from V and 0 from J; bases not matched to a gene: 5. CDR3 amino acids: CASSWDRGLANYGYTF. CDR3 bases: TGTGCCAGCAGTTGGGACAGGGGTTTAGCTAACTATGGCTACACCTTC.

V gene TRBV7-8 combines with J gene TRBJ2-7, with 8 bases lining up with TRBD1. The V and J ends lost 5 bases and 2 bases, in that order; junction bases with no gene match: 14. CDR1 is SGHVS and CDR2 is FQNEAQ in the germline V gene. The CDR3 length is 17 residues. CDR3 region: CASSTDGSGTGAYEQYF. The DNA for the CDR3 is TGTGCCAGCAGCACAGATGGGTCGGGGACAGGTGCCTACGAGCAGTACTTC.

This clonotype was seen ten or more times. The chain couples TRBV2 to TRBJ2-7, with 7 bases aligning to TRBD2. The CDR3 is 16 residues long. V trimming: 1 base; J trimming: 4 bases; junction bases outside the gene matches: 10. Germline values: CDR1 SNHLY, CDR2 FYNNEI. The CDR3 bases are TGTGCCAGCAGTGAAGAGGCGGGACTAAGGGTATACGAGCAGTACTTC. It is translated as CASSEEAGLRVYEQYF.